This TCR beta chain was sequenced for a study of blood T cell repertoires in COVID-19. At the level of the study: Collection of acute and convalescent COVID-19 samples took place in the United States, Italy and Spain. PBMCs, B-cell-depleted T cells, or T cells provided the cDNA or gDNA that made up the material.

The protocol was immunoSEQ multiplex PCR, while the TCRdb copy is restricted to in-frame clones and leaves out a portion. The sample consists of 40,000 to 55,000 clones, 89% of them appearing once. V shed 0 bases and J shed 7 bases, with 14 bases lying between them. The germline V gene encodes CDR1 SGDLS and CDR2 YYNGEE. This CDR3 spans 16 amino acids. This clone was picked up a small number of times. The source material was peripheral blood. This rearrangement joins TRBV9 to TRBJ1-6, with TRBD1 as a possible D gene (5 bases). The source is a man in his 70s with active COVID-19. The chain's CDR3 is CASSVDLRTPNSPLHF. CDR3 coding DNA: TGTGCCAGCAGCGTAGACCTCCGGACACCGAATTCACCCCTCCACTTT.